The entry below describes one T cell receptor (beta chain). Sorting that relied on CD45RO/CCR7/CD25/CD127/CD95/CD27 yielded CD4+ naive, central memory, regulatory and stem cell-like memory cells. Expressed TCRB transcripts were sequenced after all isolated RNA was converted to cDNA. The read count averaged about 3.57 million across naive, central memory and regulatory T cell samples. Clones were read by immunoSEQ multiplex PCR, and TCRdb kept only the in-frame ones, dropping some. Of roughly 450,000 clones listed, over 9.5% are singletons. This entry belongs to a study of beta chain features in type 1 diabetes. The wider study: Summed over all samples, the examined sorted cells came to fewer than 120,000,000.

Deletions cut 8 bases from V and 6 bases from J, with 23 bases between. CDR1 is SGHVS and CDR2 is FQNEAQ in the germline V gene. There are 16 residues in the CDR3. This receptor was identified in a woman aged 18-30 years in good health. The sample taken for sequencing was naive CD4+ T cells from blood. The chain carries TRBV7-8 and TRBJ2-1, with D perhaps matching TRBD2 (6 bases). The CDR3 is CASQHARGRGSNEQFF. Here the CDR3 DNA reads TGTGCCAGCCAACACGCAAGAGGGCGGGGAAGCAATGAGCAGTTCTTC.